This TCR beta chain was documented in a study of breast tumors, draining lymph nodes, adjacent tissues. Study-wide results and limits: That most tumor T cells come from lymph nodes remained unproven. Compared with lymph nodes, tumors were less diverse; compared with nontumor tissue, more.

The V end lost 5 bases, the J end lost 0 bases, and 10 bases lay between the germline ends. In germline, CDR1 is SNHLY, CDR2 FYNNEI. This CDR3 contains 15 residues. Using its own MiXCR run on the multiplex PCR reads, TCRdb lists one record per CDR3 protein. The repertoire holds some 52,000 distinct CDR3 sequences, with about 40% as singletons. This clonotype was seen repeatedly, ten times or more. Its antigen is unknown. The sequence derives from a female donor with breast cancer. Some clones in this sample may be carry-over from other donors' samples. The sequencing sample was made of breast tumor tissue. V and J are TRBV2 and TRBJ2-2, with D maybe TRBD1 (6 bases). The CDR3 loop is CASSWTDSNTGELFF. In DNA form, the CDR3 reads TGTGCCAGCAGTTGGACAGACTCGAACACCGGGGAGCTGTTTTTT.